This T cell receptor beta chain was captured by sequencing in a study of regulatory T cells in long-lasting Graves disease. Sequencing libraries for TCR beta were prepared with iRepertoire HTBI primers and Arm-PCR of CDR3 regions. One entry per CDR3 protein results from TCRdb running MiXCR on the multiplex PCR reads. Of around 510,000 distinct CDR3 sequences listed, around 20% are singletons. This CDR3 is built from 15 residues. The germline V gene has CDR1 MNHNS and CDR2 SASEGT. V was clipped by 6 bases and J by 2 bases, with 13 bases between them. Time point given: persistent/refractory GD, antithyroid drugs over 5 years with positive TRAb. Extracted PBMC RNA gave rise to the TCR library. Study results and limitations: Patients with persistent disease showed a bias toward TRBV28, TRBJ1-2 and TRBJ2-5.

Worth noting for this clonotype: Its target is unknown.

Sequences were derived from peripheral blood mononuclear cells (PBMCs), sampled when the disease was refractory, from a patient treated with antithyroid drugs. This sequence originates from a female donor with Graves disease. The chain couples TRBV6-1 to TRBJ1-4, with a weak D call TRBD1 (5 bases). CDR3 bases: TGTGCCAGCAGATCCGAGGGGAGGACTAATGAAAAACTGTTTTTT. This encodes CASRSEGRTNEKLFF.